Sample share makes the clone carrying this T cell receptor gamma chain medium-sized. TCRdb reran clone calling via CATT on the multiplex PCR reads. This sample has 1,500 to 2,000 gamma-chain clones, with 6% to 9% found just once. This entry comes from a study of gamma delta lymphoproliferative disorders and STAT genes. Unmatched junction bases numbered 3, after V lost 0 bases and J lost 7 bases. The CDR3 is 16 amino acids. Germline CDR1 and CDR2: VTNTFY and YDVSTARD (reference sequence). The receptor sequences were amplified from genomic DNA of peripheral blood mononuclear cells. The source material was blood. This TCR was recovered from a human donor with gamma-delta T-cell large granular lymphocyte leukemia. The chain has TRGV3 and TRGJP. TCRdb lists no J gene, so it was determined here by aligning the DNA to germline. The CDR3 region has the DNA TGTGCCACCTGGGACAGGCCGGAGTTGGGCAAAAAAATCAAGGTATTT. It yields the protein CATWDRPELGKKIKVF.